The 21 T cell receptor beta chains below come from one sample, sequenced in a study of shared clonotypes between healthy human individuals. Only in-frame clones appear in the TCRdb table, and some are missing; sequencing was by immunoSEQ multiplex PCR. Here the sample spans 950,000 to 1,100,000 clones, about 74% being singletons. The sequenced sample was memory CD4+ T cells sorted from blood. Specified subset: CD45RA-negative fraction. These receptors originate from a man aged 18 to 29 in good health.

The chain uses TRBV7-2 and TRBJ2-7; D remains unclear. The CDR3 is made up of 13 amino acids. The germline gives CDR1 SGHTA, CDR2 FQGNSA. The ends were cut back, 5 bases at V and 5 bases at J, with 13 bases in the middle. Written as DNA, the CDR3 is TGTGCCAGCAGCCCCACTATTTCACACGAGCAGTACTTC. The encoded protein is CASSPTISHEQYF.

V is TRBV20-1 and J is TRBJ1-2; D is possibly TRBD1 (6 bases). The CDR3 has 11 residues. Trimming removed 7 bases at V and 8 bases at J, with 14 bases between. The germline V gene has CDR1 DFQATT and CDR2 SNEGSKA (reference sequence). CDR3 loop: CSGKRGEGYTF. DNA of the CDR3: TGCAGTGGGAAGAGGGGGGAGGGCTACACCTTC.

The genes are TRBV18 and TRBJ2-4; no clear D gene. The CDR3 is 18 amino acids. The germline V and J ends were trimmed by 3 bases and 0 bases, with 18 bases remaining between them. CDR1 KGHSH and CDR2 LQKENI come from the germline V gene. In DNA form, the CDR3 reads TGTGCCAGCTCACCCTACCCGACGGGCTTAATAGCCAAAAACATTCAGTACTTC. Residues: CASSPYPTGLIAKNIQYF.

This clone was counted a single time. This chain uses TRBV6-1 with TRBJ2-3, with 14 bases aligning to TRBD2. Germline loops: CDR1 MNHNS, CDR2 SASEGT. The CDR3 consists of 19 residues. J was trimmed by 4 bases and V by 5 bases; bases with no gene match: 14. CDR3 residues: CASSQGTSGSILRADTQYF. CDR3 nucleotides: TGTGCCAGCAGTCAAGGGACTAGCGGGAGTATTCTAAGAGCAGATACGCAGTATTTT.

The chain uses TRBV27 and TRBJ1-1; 11 positions agree with TRBD1. Germline trimming cut 4 bases from V and 7 bases from J; bases unmatched to any gene: 11. Per germline, CDR1 MNHEY and CDR2 SMNVEV (reference sequence). The CDR3 sequence is 16 residues long. In nucleotides, the CDR3 is TGTGCCAGCAGTTCCGGACAGGGGGCGGGTCGTAGTGAAGCTTTCTTT. Its protein is CASSSGQGAGRSEAFF.

This CDR3 reads CASSLTASSGNTIYF. The CDR3 coding sequence is TGTGCCAGCAGTTTGACAGCCTCCTCTGGAAACACCATATATTTT. The V call is TRBV27, the J call TRBJ1-3, with D perhaps matching TRBD1 (5 bases). V lost 3 bases and J lost 0, with 9 bases in between. The CDR3 runs 15 residues. Germline V gene lookup returns CDR1 MNHEY and CDR2 SMNVEV (reference sequence).

This chain links TRBV25-1 with TRBJ1-1; D is ambiguous. Germline V gene sequence: CDR1 MGHDK, CDR2 SYGVNS. This CDR3 spans 15 amino acids. V dropped 5 bases and J dropped 0 bases, with 13 bases sitting between them. CDR3: CASSPSTKLNTEAFF. In nucleotides, the CDR3 is TGTGCCAGCAGTCCCTCGACGAAACTGAACACTGAAGCTTTCTTT. The complete variable domain, with remaining parts taken from reference TRBV25-1 and TRBJ1-1, reads EADIYQTPRYLVIGTGKKITLECSQTMGHDKMYWYQQDPGMELHLIHYSYGVNSTEKGDLSSESTVSRIRTEHFPLTLESARPSHTSQYLCASSPSTKLNTEAFFGQGTRLTVV.

The chain uses TRBV6-5 and TRBJ1-4; tentative D call: TRBD1 (6 bases). The CDR3 totals 15 residues. Germline V gives CDR1 MNHEY, CDR2 SVGAGI. V lost 5 bases, J lost 4 bases, and 14 bases lay in between. The CDR3 loop is CASSASGGFNEKLFF. The CDR3 nucleotides are TGTGCCAGCAGTGCCTCGGGGGGCTTTAATGAAAAACTGTTTTTT.

Regarding this clone: Additional DNA sequences in this sample encode the identical CDR3. The chain uses TRBV11-2 and TRBJ2-7; the D is unclear. Germline CDR1 and CDR2: SGHAT and FQNNGV. There are 12 residues in the CDR3. Trimming removed 4 bases from V and 2 bases from J, with 6 bases in between. CDR3 in amino acids: CASSSGPYEQYF. The CDR3 DNA follows: TGTGCCAGCAGCTCTGGACCCTACGAGCAGTACTTC.

The rearrangement links TRBV30 to TRBJ1-1, with D tentatively TRBD1 (5 bases). V lost 3 bases, J lost 5 bases, and 13 bases lay in between. Germline assignment: CDR1 GTSNPN and CDR2 SVGIG (reference sequence). This CDR3 contains 13 residues. The CDR3 DNA reads TGTGCCTGGAGACCCGACAGAGGGACTGAAGCTTTCTTT. Its translation is CAWRPDRGTEAFF.

The V gene is TRBV2, the J gene TRBJ2-7; D perhaps matches TRBD1 (5 bases). This CDR3 comprises 14 residues. The V gene's germline CDR1 is SNHLY and CDR2 FYNNEI. Trimming took 6 bases from V and 0 from J, leaving 12 bases between them. Written as DNA, the CDR3 is TGTGCCAGCAGGAACCCAGGGCCCTCCTACGAGCAGTACTTC. Translating gives CASRNPGPSYEQYF.

The chain recombines TRBV7-2 with TRBJ2-1, with TRBD2 matching 7 bases. The germline V gene encodes CDR1 SGHTA and CDR2 FQGNSA. CDR3 length: 15 amino acids. The V gene end was trimmed by 4 bases and the J gene end by 8 bases; junction bases not matched to a gene: 11. The CDR3 sequence is CASSSWGGGRYEQFF. For the CDR3, the DNA is TGTGCCAGCAGCTCCTGGGGCGGGGGTAGGTATGAGCAGTTCTTC.

The chain recombines TRBV5-1 with TRBJ1-6, with 7 bases aligning to TRBD1. Trimming removed 5 bases from V and 12 bases from J; junction bases left unmatched: 11. Germline V gene sequence: CDR1 SGHRS, CDR2 YFSETQ. This CDR3 spans 14 amino acids. The CDR3: CASREGTANGPLHF. In DNA, the CDR3 is TGCGCCAGCAGGGAAGGGACAGCGAACGGACCCCTCCACTTT.

The V call is TRBV4-3, the J call TRBJ2-7; TRBD1 aligns across 7 bases. Trimming took 1 base from V and 8 from J; bases not matched to a gene: 2. This CDR3 has 12 amino acids. In germline, CDR1 is LGHNA, CDR2 YSLEER. The CDR3 sequence is CASSQAQGQQYF. CDR3 in DNA: TGCGCCAGCAGCCAAGCACAGGGGCAGCAGTACTTC.

V usage is TRBV10-3 and J usage is TRBJ2-1; 7 nucleotides match TRBD2. The V and J ends lost 0 bases and 0 bases, in that order; junction bases with no gene match: 8. CDR1 ENHRY and CDR2 SYGVKD come from the germline V gene. The CDR3 is 18 amino acids. The CDR3 bases are TGTGCCATCAGTGAGTCGACTCGGGGGGTTAGCTCCTACAATGAGCAGTTCTTC. Protein product: CAISESTRGVSSYNEQFF.

CDR3 amino acids: CASNSAGTDTQYF. The CDR3, as DNA: TGTGCCAGCAATTCCGCGGGCACAGATACGCAGTATTTT. The chain recombines TRBV27 with TRBJ2-3; D unresolved. Trimming took off 7 bases at V and 1 base at J, with 9 bases between the two ends. CDR3 length equals 13 residues. Germline CDR1 is MNHEY and CDR2 is SMNVEV (reference sequence).

The rearrangement links TRBV19 to TRBJ1-5, with TRBD1 matching over 7 bases. This CDR3 comprises 14 residues. Germline V gives CDR1 LNHDA, CDR2 SQIVND (reference sequence). Trimming took 5 bases from V and 3 from J; bases not matched to a gene: 4. DNA for the CDR3: TGTGCCAGTAGTCCAGGGACAGCCAATCAGCCCCAGCATTTT. Its translation is CASSPGTANQPQHF. The complete variable domain, with remaining parts taken from reference TRBV19 and TRBJ1-5, reads DGGITQSPKYLFRKEGQNVTLSCEQNLNHDAMYWYRQDPGQGLRLIYYSQIVNDFQKGDIAEGYSVSREKKESFPLTVTSAQKNPTAFYLCASSPGTANQPQHFGDGTRLSIL.

This clone was counted once. This rearrangement joins TRBV28 to TRBJ1-6; TRBD1 is a possible D gene (6 bases). The CDR3 is made up of 13 amino acids. Germline V gives CDR1 MDHEN, CDR2 SYDVKM. V was pared by 10 bases and J by 6 bases, with 13 bases between. The CDR3 spells CATFGQFNSPLHF. CDR3 nucleotides: TGTGCCACCTTCGGACAGTTTAATTCACCCCTCCACTTT.

This chain joins TRBV5-4 and TRBJ2-7; TRBD2 matches 11 bases. Looked up from germline, CDR1 is SGHNT and CDR2 is YYREEE (reference sequence). CDR3 size: 15 residues. V shed 3 bases and J 5 bases; nucleotides not matched to a gene: 7. The CDR3 DNA reads TGTGCCAGCAGCTCCTTTTCTAGCGGGGGGAACGAGCAGTACTTC. The encoded protein is CASSSFSSGGNEQYF. The variable domain in full, with the rest retrieved from reference TRBV5-4 and TRBJ2-7, is ETGVTQSPTHLIKTRGQQVTLRCSSQSGHNTVSWYQQALGQGPQFIFQYYREEENGRGNFPPRFSGLQFPNYSSELNVNALELDDSALYLCASSSFSSGGNEQYFGPGTRLTVT.

This chain uses TRBV6-6 with TRBJ1-1, with D maybe TRBD1 (6 bases). CDR3 size: 13 residues. The germline V and J ends were trimmed by 10 bases and 4 bases, with 16 bases remaining between them. Germline V gene lookup returns CDR1 MNHNY and CDR2 SVGAGI (reference sequence). CDR3 sequence (DNA): TGTGCCACCCTACAGGGCCGGGCCACTGAAGCTTTCTTT. Translation gives CATLQGRATEAFF.

V usage is TRBV13 and J usage is TRBJ2-3, with TRBD2 identical over 10 bases. Trimming removed 7 bases from V and 10 bases from J; junction bases left unmatched: 11. Germline V gene lookup returns CDR1 PRHDT and CDR2 FYEKMQ (reference sequence). The CDR3 is 14 amino acids. CDR3 sequence: CASTLAGAVYSQYF. In DNA form, the CDR3 reads TGTGCCAGCACCCTAGCGGGAGCGGTTTATTCGCAGTATTTT.